A selection of T cell receptor beta chains follows, all from one sample in a study of CD4+ T cells in melanoma. TCRdb keeps only in-frame clones here, not all; method: immunoSEQ multiplex PCR. Here the sample spans about 14,000 clones, approximately 63% being singletons. Sequencing used cells from a culture (not recorded whether cultured in vitro). The receptors shown here come from a human donor with melanoma. CDR3s include the opening cysteine and the closing phenylalanine or tryptophan. The order of the fields is D gene, clone size, J gene, V gene, CDR3 protein, CDR3 DNA. D genes are given only for firm matches. Clone sizes are given selectively: once, few, many, or a class where the clone is expanded.

NA	NA	TRBJ1-2	TRBV30	CAIGEGGYTF	TGTGCCATTGGAGAGGGAGGCTACACCTTC
TRBD1	few	TRBJ1-1	TRBV6-1	CASTQGINTEAFF	TGTGCCAGCACACAGGGGATCAACACTGAAGCTTTCTTT
NA	NA	TRBJ2-1	TRBV5-5	CASSLVTLANEQFF	TGTGCCAGCAGCTTGGTGACCCTCGCCAATGAGCAGTTCTTC
NA	NA	TRBJ1-4	TRBV10-2	CASGNVEGEKLFF	TGCGCCAGCGGGAACGTAGAGGGGGAAAAACTGTTTTTT
NA	once	TRBJ2-1	TRBV5-4	CASRGLGEQFF	TGTGCCAGCAGGGGCTTGGGTGAGCAGTTCTTC
TRBD1	few	TRBJ1-6	TRBV30	CAWSGRTGLNSPLHF	TGTGCCTGGAGTGGAAGGACAGGGTTAAATTCACCCCTCCACTTT
TRBD1	NA	TRBJ2-2	TRBV5-1	CASSTGQGSTGELFF	TGCGCCAGCTCTACGGGACAGGGTAGCACCGGGGAGCTGTTTTTT
NA	NA	TRBJ2-5	TRBV19	CASSGVSAGQETQYF	TGTGCCAGTAGTGGGGTATCTGCGGGGCAAGAGACCCAGTACTTC
TRBD2	few	TRBJ2-3	TRBV2	CASRFPTVGGGTDTQYF	TGTGCCAGCAGGTTCCCCACCGTTGGGGGGGGAACAGATACGCAGTATTTT
NA	NA	TRBJ2-7	TRBV9	CASSVRVGYEQYF	TGTGCCAGCAGCGTAAGGGTGGGTTACGAGCAGTACTTC
NA	NA	TRBJ2-3	TRBV30	CAGGFWADTQYF	TGTGCCGGGGGATTTTGGGCAGATACGCAGTATTTT
TRBD1	NA	TRBJ2-3	TRBV6-5	CASSYDTPGQAHTQYF	TGTGCCAGCAGTTACGATACACCGGGACAGGCTCATACGCAGTATTTT
NA	NA	TRBJ2-5	TRBV5-1	CASSLAVAKETQYF	TGCGCCAGCAGCTTGGCCGTTGCAAAAGAGACCCAGTACTTC
NA	NA	TRBJ2-5	TRBV5-1	CASSLDGLRETQYF	TGCGCCAGCAGCTTGGACGGGTTACGCGAGACCCAGTACTTC
TRBD1	few	TRBJ1-2	TRBV5-1	CASSRDSQGTGGGGGYTF	TGCGCCAGCAGCCGCGATTCCCAGGGGACAGGGGGCGGCGGTGGCTACACCTTC
NA	NA	TRBJ1-6	TRBV7-9	CASSLGPGTNSPLHF	TGTGCCAGCAGCTTAGGGCCAGGGACCAATTCACCCCTCCACTTT
TRBD1	NA	TRBJ1-5	TRBV6-1	CASSVGTVSNQPQHF	TGTGCCAGCAGTGTTGGGACAGTTAGCAATCAGCCCCAGCATTTT
NA	few	TRBJ2-2	TRBV19	CAVHPGGGLRELFF	TGTGCCGTCCATCCGGGTGGGGGCCTGAGGGAGCTGTTTTTT
NA	NA	TRBJ1-1	TRBV5-4	CASSLDNTVVKTTEAFF	TGTGCCAGCAGCTTAGATAACACAGTTGTAAAGACAACTGAAGCTTTCTTT
TRBD1	NA	TRBJ1-6	TRBV5-1	CASRAMVGGDSSYNSPLHF	TGCGCCAGCAGAGCGATGGTTGGAGGGGACAGCTCCTATAATTCACCCCTCCACTTT
TRBD1	few	TRBJ1-2	TRBV27	CASSLWDRGFGYTF	TGTGCCAGCAGCCTCTGGGACAGGGGTTTTGGCTACACCTTC
NA	NA	TRBJ1-6	TRBV5-6	CASSYRDFYNSPLHF	TGTGCCAGCAGCTATCGGGACTTCTATAATTCACCCCTCCACTTT
NA	NA	TRBJ1-1	TRBV7-8	CASSLTGAGEAFF	TGTGCCAGCAGCTTAACGGGGGCAGGGGAAGCTTTCTTT
NA	few	TRBJ1-1	TRBV29-1	CSVLRGGQSNTEAFF	TGCAGCGTTCTCCGAGGAGGACAGTCGAACACTGAAGCTTTCTTT
TRBD2	medium-sized	TRBJ2-5	TRBV30	CAWGRLAGIETQYF	TGTGCCTGGGGACGGCTAGCGGGGATAGAGACCCAGTACTTC
TRBD1	NA	TRBJ1-5	TRBV5-8	CASSSGTGVRQPQHF	TGTGCCAGCAGTTCCGGGACAGGGGTACGGCAGCCCCAGCATTTT
NA	NA	TRBJ2-6	TRBV5-6	CASTMLGGGANVLTF	TGTGCCAGCACCATGTTGGGGGGAGGGGCCAACGTCCTGACTTTC
NA	NA	TRBJ1-5	TRBV5-3	CARTGIQVKAPQHF	TGTGCCAGAACCGGGATACAGGTGAAGGCGCCTCAGCATTTT
TRBD1	NA	TRBJ1-1	TRBV2	CASSEAPGGLLYTEAFF	TGTGCCAGCAGTGAAGCCCCAGGGGGCCTTCTCTACACTGAAGCTTTCTTT
NA	few	TRBJ2-1	TRBV5-1	CASSLSGAGPNEQFF	TGCGCCAGCAGCTTGTCCGGGGCAGGCCCCAATGAGCAGTTCTTC
NA	NA	TRBJ2-1	TRBV25-1	CASSGQGAGEQFF	TGTGCCAGCAGTGGGCAAGGGGCGGGTGAGCAGTTCTTC
NA	once	TRBJ2-1	TRBV11-2	CASSSRLTSSYNEQFF	TGTGCCAGCAGCTCCCGATTGACTAGCTCCTACAATGAGCAGTTCTTC
NA	NA	TRBJ1-5	TRBV28	CASISQGTNQPQHF	TGTGCCAGCATTAGCCAGGGGACCAATCAGCCCCAGCATTTT
NA	few	TRBJ1-6	TRBV7-9	CASSLFGGVFNSPLHF	TGTGCCAGCAGCTTATTCGGGGGAGTTTTTAATTCACCCCTCCACTTT
NA	few	TRBJ2-2	TRBV4-2	CASSQAGAYTGELFF	TGTGCCAGCAGCCAAGCGGGGGCCTACACCGGGGAGCTGTTTTTT
TRBD1	few	TRBJ1-2	TRBV4-1	CASSPLIPRTGTFYGYTF	TGCGCCAGCAGCCCCCTCATCCCGAGGACAGGGACCTTTTATGGCTACACCTTC
NA	few	TRBJ2-7	TRBV6-5	CASSYLGPYEQYF	TGTGCCAGCAGTTACCTGGGCCCCTACGAGCAGTACTTC
NA	NA	TRBJ2-3	TRBV19	CAARPGGTDTQYF	TGTGCCGCCCGGCCAGGGGGCACAGATACGCAGTATTTT
NA	medium-sized	TRBJ1-3	TRBV2	CASSGGLGGMTGNTIYF	TGTGCCAGCAGTGGGGGTCTAGGGGGAATGACTGGAAACACCATATATTTT
TRBD2	NA	TRBJ2-2	TRBV7-9	CAGVAGLTGELFF	TGTGCCGGTGTAGCGGGGTTAACCGGGGAGCTGTTTTTT
NA	NA	TRBJ2-5	TRBV7-8	CASSLEGLEGGETQYF	TGTGCCAGCAGCTTAGAGGGGCTAGAAGGGGGGGAGACCCAGTACTTC
NA	NA	TRBJ2-2	TRBV7-2	CASSSGTAYNTGELFF	TGTGCCAGCAGCTCCGGGACCGCCTATAACACCGGGGAGCTGTTTTTT